The 10 T cell receptor beta chains reported below all come from one sample, sequenced in a study of PD-1 blockade in mismatch repair-deficient tumors. The table came from immunoSEQ multiplex PCR; TCRdb's copy has only in-frame clones and leaves some out. Of around 38,000 clones detected, more than 75% appear once; the ten largest clones hold roughly 23%. The source material was peripheral blood, sampled 4 weeks after starting pembrolizumab. These receptors were collected from an adult with mismatch repair-deficient cancer.

This clone was counted a few times. The chain joins TRBV6-6 to TRBJ2-5, with D possibly TRBD1 on 5 matching bases. The length of the CDR3 is 13 residues. Trimming left V 6 bases short and J 6 bases short, with 14 bases between. Per the germline V gene, CDR1 is MNHNY and CDR2 is SVGAGI (reference sequence). CDR3 bases: TGTGCCAGCAGGGTAGGGGTGGAACAGACCCAGTACTTC. It yields the protein CASRVGVEQTQYF.

This sequence joins TRBV5-8 and TRBJ2-7; 9 bases are a match to TRBD1. Germline V CDR1 and CDR2: SGHTS, YDEGEE. This CDR3 is built from 14 residues. V shed 4 bases, J shed 3 bases, and the junction held 5 bases outside the gene matches. CDR3 amino acids: CASSAPGQGYEQYF. CDR3 coding DNA: TGTGCCAGCAGCGCACCGGGACAGGGCTACGAGCAGTACTTC.

This sequence joins TRBV25-1 and TRBJ2-3, with a possible D match to TRBD1 (6 bases). The CDR3 loop spans 17 amino acids. Looked up from germline, CDR1 is MGHDK and CDR2 is SYGVNS. With 6 bases removed from V and 0 bases from J, the gap between germline ends came to 19 bases. The CDR3 region is CASSQPRDTSSTDTQYF. CDR3 sequence (DNA): TGTGCCAGCAGCCAACCCAGGGACACCTCGAGCACAGATACGCAGTATTTT.

The chain has TRBV19 and TRBJ2-6; the D is unclear. The germline V and J ends were trimmed by 8 bases and 1 base, with 15 bases remaining between them. The CDR3 totals 16 residues. CDR1 is LNHDA and CDR2 is SQIVND in the germline V gene (reference sequence). CDR3: CASGRIWGSGANVLTF. CDR3 sequence (DNA): TGTGCCAGTGGTAGGATCTGGGGATCTGGGGCCAACGTCCTGACTTTC.

This chain joins TRBV28 and TRBJ2-7; 16 bases fit TRBD2. The CDR3 totals 15 residues. Per the germline V gene, CDR1 is MDHEN and CDR2 is SYDVKM. Unmatched junction bases numbered 1, after V lost 4 bases and J lost 4 bases. CDR3 DNA: TGTGCCAGCAGTTCGGGACTAGCGGGAGGGTACGAGCAGTACTTC. Residues: CASSSGLAGGYEQYF.

The chain carries TRBV27 and TRBJ1-1; weak D call: TRBD1 (5 bases). Germline values: CDR1 MNHEY, CDR2 SMNVEV (reference sequence). The CDR3 contains 13 residues. V was shortened by 6 bases and J by 4 bases, with 12 bases between the two germline ends. The CDR3 loop is CASRSGIATEAFF. CDR3 DNA: TGTGCCAGCAGATCAGGGATCGCCACTGAAGCTTTCTTT.

Only one count was recorded for this clone. The chain couples TRBV6-1 to TRBJ1-5; D not resolved. Per the germline V gene, CDR1 is MNHNS and CDR2 is SASEGT. This CDR3 has 14 amino acids. V lost 1 base, J lost 6 bases, and 10 bases lay in between. The CDR3: CASSEVGSGQPQHF. The CDR3 DNA reads as TGTGCCAGCAGTGAAGTTGGATCCGGTCAGCCCCAGCATTTT.

V is TRBV6-4 and J is TRBJ1-1; no clear D. CDR3 size: 14 residues. V was shortened by 2 bases and J by 11 bases, with 18 bases between the two germline ends. The germline CDR1 and CDR2 sequences are MRHNA and SNTAGT. This CDR3 reads CASSDTSDAKEAFF. CDR3 bases: TGTGCCAGCAGTGACACCTCGGACGCGAAGGAGGCTTTCTTT.

V and J are TRBV11-1 and TRBJ2-7, with 9 bases that match TRBD2. V trimming: 5 bases; J trimming: 3 bases; junction bases outside the gene matches: 8. The CDR3 covers 15 residues. Germline-derived CDR1 and CDR2 are SGHAT and FQDESV (reference sequence). CDR3 in amino acids: CASSGVAGVGYEQYF. The CDR3 nucleotides read TGTGCCAGCAGCGGAGTAGCGGGAGTAGGCTACGAGCAGTACTTC.

The chain joins TRBV5-5 to TRBJ2-3; 10 bases are a match to TRBD2. Germline CDR1 SGHKS, CDR2 YYEKEE (reference sequence). V shed 3 bases and J 8 bases; nucleotides not matched to a gene: 15. The CDR3 is made up of 17 amino acids. CDR3 in amino acids: CASSSPRTSGVSSTQYF. Written as DNA, the CDR3 is TGTGCCAGCAGCTCCCCAAGGACTAGCGGAGTCTCCTCTACGCAGTATTTT. The variable domain in full, completed from reference TRBV5-5 and TRBJ2-3, reads DAGVTQSPTHLIKTRGQQVTLRCSPISGHKSVSWYQQVLGQGPQFIFQYYEKEERGRGNFPDRFSARQFPNYSSELNVNALLLGDSALYLCASSSPRTSGVSSTQYFGPGTRLTVL.